The rows below give T cell receptor beta chains drawn from one sample of a study of molecular identifiers for immune sequencing clone quantification. TCRdb recomputed calls from the PCR reads with MiXCR, one row per CDR3 protein. The sample carries more than 450,000 distinct CDR3 sequences, 20% to 25% recorded once. Material for sequencing was naive CD8+ T cells from blood, with Jurkat cell RNA spiked in. The receptors shown here come from a human donor in good health. Some libraries in this study had Jurkat cell RNA spiked in. Each CDR3 is given without its conserved first and last residue. The D gene is left open where the match is weak.

D gene: NA; V gene: TRBV30; J gene: TRBJ2-1; CDR3 protein: AWSRELHYNEQF
D gene: NA; V gene: TRBV27; J gene: TRBJ2-3; CDR3 protein: ASSFGRFADTQY
D gene: NA; V gene: TRBV3-1; J gene: TRBJ1-5; CDR3 protein: ASGQGGDQPQH
D gene: TRBD1; V gene: TRBV24-1; J gene: TRBJ2-5; CDR3 protein: ATSEWDSYQETQY
D gene: NA; V gene: TRBV12-3/TRBV12-4; J gene: TRBJ1-1; CDR3 protein: ASGDMGYTEAF
D gene: NA; V gene: TRBV2; J gene: TRBJ1-1; CDR3 protein: ASSEGPEAF
D gene: NA; V gene: TRBV6-2/TRBV6-3; J gene: TRBJ2-3; CDR3 protein: ASSSPSGGVDTQD
D gene: NA; V gene: TRBV7-8; J gene: TRBJ1-1; CDR3 protein: ASSKHRVGTEAF
D gene: NA; V gene: TRBV27; J gene: TRBJ1-6; CDR3 protein: ASRDLIQGSNSPLH
D gene: NA; V gene: TRBV5-5; J gene: TRBJ2-3; CDR3 protein: ASSLGVGEDTQY
D gene: NA; V gene: TRBV3-1; J gene: TRBJ2-7; CDR3 protein: ASSQRFHEQY
D gene: NA; V gene: TRBV7-9; J gene: TRBJ1-1; CDR3 protein: ASSWEGVDEAF
D gene: NA; V gene: TRBV3-1; J gene: TRBJ2-2; CDR3 protein: ASSQDLSGELF
D gene: NA; V gene: TRBV5-1; J gene: TRBJ2-5; CDR3 protein: ASSLVQGRSETQY
D gene: TRBD1; V gene: TRBV6-5; J gene: TRBJ2-3; CDR3 protein: ASRDRFSTDTQY
D gene: NA; V gene: TRBV19; J gene: TRBJ2-1; CDR3 protein: ASSLRFGYNEQF
D gene: NA; V gene: TRBV14; J gene: TRBJ2-1; CDR3 protein: ASSQAGDEQF
D gene: TRBD2; V gene: TRBV7-9; J gene: TRBJ2-2; CDR3 protein: ASSPPRGQREPTEGFSTGELF
D gene: TRBD1; V gene: TRBV18; J gene: TRBJ1-3; CDR3 protein: ASSPGTGFGNTIY
D gene: TRBD2; V gene: TRBV12-3/TRBV12-4; J gene: TRBJ2-3; CDR3 protein: ASTPSREGIGTDTQY
D gene: NA; V gene: TRBV12-3/TRBV12-4; J gene: TRBJ2-1; CDR3 protein: ASSLGPSNEQF
D gene: TRBD2; V gene: TRBV9; J gene: TRBJ2-3; CDR3 protein: ASTALSGGPTDTQY
D gene: TRBD1; V gene: TRBV25-1; J gene: TRBJ1-5; CDR3 protein: TSSLQGYNQPQH
D gene: TRBD1; V gene: TRBV9; J gene: TRBJ1-5; CDR3 protein: ASSSSTGTNQPQH
D gene: NA; V gene: TRBV28; J gene: TRBJ1-5; CDR3 protein: ASTWRGVTQPQH